This TCR beta chain is drawn from a study of graft-versus-host responses after intestinal transplantation. In germline, CDR1 is GTSNPN, CDR2 SVGIG (reference sequence). V dropped 0 bases and J dropped 3; count of bases not matched to a gene: 2. This CDR3 has 14 residues. The repertoire was sequenced with immunoSEQ multiplex PCR; TCRdb's copy has only in-frame clones and lacks some. The table has around 25,000 clones, approximately 85% seen once. This sequence joins TRBV30 and TRBJ1-2; 9 positions match TRBD1. This TCR came from a human patient who received an intestinal transplant, so some T cells may come from the graft donor. The sequencing used PBMCs, collected roughly 68 weeks after intestinal transplant. CDR3 protein: CAWSVGQGYYGYTF. CDR3 sequence (DNA): TGTGCCTGGAGTGTGGGACAGGGTTACTATGGCTACACCTTC.